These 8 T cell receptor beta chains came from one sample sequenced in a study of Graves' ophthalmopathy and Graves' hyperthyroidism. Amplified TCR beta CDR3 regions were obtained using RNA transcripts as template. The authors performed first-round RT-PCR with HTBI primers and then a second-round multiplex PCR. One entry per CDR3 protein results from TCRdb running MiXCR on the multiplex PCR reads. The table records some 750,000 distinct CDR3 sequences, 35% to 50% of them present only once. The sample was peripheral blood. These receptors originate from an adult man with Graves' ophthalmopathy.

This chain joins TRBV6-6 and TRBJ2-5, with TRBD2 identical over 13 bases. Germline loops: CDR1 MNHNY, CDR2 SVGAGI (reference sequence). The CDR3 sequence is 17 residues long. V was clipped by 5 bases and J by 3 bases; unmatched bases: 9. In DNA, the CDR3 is TGTGCCAGCAGTCCCCAAAGACTAGCGGGGGGAAAAGAGACCCAGTACTTC. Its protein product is CASSPQRLAGGKETQYF.

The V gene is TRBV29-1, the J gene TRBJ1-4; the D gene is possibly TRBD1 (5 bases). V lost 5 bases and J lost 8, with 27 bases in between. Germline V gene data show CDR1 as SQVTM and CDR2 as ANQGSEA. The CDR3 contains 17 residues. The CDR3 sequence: CSVRLAGGALSREKLFF. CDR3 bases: TGCAGCGTTAGACTAGCGGGAGGGGCATTGTCCCGGGAAAAACTGTTTTTT.

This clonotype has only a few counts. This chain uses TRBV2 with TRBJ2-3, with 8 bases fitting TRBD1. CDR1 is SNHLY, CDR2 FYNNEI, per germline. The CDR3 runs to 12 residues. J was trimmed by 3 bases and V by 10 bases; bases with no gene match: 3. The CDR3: CAIDRGTDTQYF. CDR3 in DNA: TGTGCCATCGACAGGGGAACAGATACGCAGTATTTT.

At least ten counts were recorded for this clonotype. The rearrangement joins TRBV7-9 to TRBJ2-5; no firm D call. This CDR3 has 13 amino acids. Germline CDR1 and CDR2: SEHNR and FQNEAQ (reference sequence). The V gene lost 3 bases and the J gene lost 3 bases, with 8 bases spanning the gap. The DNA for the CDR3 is TGTGCCAGCAGCTTGTCCAGTGAAGAGACCCAGTACTTC. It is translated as CASSLSSEETQYF.

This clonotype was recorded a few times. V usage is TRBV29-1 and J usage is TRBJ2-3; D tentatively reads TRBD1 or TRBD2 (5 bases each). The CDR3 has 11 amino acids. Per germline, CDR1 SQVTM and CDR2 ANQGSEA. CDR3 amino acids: CSRTVGETQYF. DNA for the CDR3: TGCAGTAGAACGGTGGGGGAAACGCAGTATTTT.

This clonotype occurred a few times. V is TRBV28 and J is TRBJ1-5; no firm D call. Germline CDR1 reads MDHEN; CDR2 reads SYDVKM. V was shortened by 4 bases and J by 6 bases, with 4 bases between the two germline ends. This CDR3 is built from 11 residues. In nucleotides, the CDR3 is TGTGCCAGCAGTTCTCCTCAGCCCCAGCATTTT. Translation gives CASSSPQPQHF.

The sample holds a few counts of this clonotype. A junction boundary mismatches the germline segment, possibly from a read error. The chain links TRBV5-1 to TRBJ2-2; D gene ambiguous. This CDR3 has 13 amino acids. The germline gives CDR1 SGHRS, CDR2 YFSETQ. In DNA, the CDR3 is TGTGCCAGCAGCTTGGGTGGCCACGGGGAGCTGTTTTTT. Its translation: CASSLGGHGELFF.

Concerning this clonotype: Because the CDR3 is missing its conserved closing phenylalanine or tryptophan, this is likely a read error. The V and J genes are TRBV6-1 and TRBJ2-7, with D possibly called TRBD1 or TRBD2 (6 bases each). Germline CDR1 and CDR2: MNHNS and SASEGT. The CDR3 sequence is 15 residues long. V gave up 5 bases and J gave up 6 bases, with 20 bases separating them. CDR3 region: CASSYSLGGRGEQYS. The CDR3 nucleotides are TGTGCCAGCAGTTACTCCCTAGGGGGGCGCGGCGAGCAGTACTCC.